Here is one T cell receptor beta chain with its context. Clones were sequenced by immunoSEQ multiplex PCR, and TCRdb holds only the in-frame ones, with some missing. The sample includes nearly 15,000 clones, 85% to 90% seen only once; the top ten take approximately 26%. The ends lost 0 bases at V and 6 bases at J; junction bases unmatched: 7. The germline V gene encodes CDR1 SGHTA and CDR2 FQGNSA. The CDR3 covers 15 residues. This entry belongs to a study of T cells in localized non-small cell lung cancer. The rearrangement uses TRBV7-2 and TRBJ1-2, with 7 bases that match TRBD1. Sequences were derived from peripheral blood, sampled before any cancer treatment. This sequence originates from a female donor aged 60 or older with stage I squamous cell lung carcinoma. The CDR3 nucleotides read TGTGCCAGCAGCTTAGCCCTTTCCGGACAGGATGGCTACACCTTC. Translated: CASSLALSGQDGYTF.